Reported below is one T cell receptor beta chain. The target antigen is unknown. This record belongs to a study of cytomegalovirus exposure and HLA in healthy donors. Study summary: The approximately 710 first-cohort repertoires and the 95 to 150 validation repertoires shared the same platform, a later analysis reported. Study conclusions and caveats: The study flagged some 180 TCR beta chains as cytomegalovirus-associated. According to a subsequent analysis, TCR clusters from the first cohort were inclined to appear together in the 110 or so validation repertoires. As was reported, the classifier diagnosed cytomegalovirus status with high specificity and sensitivity.

Here immunoSEQ multiplex PCR was the method, and the copy in TCRdb shows in-frame clones only, minus some. The table lists some 45,000 clones, approximately 95% of them singletons. Sequencing was performed on PBMCs. The origin of this receptor is a young woman in good health and CMV-seropositive.

The CDR3 DNA is TGTGCCATCAGTGAGTCAACTAGCGGGAGAGGGAGCACAGATACGCAGTATTTT. This encodes CAISESTSGRGSTDTQYF. The chain couples TRBV10-3 to TRBJ2-3, with TRBD2 identical over 11 bases. Trimming cost V 0 bases and J 0 bases; bases outside gene matches: 5. The CDR3 is 18 amino acids. The germline V gene encodes CDR1 ENHRY and CDR2 SYGVKD.